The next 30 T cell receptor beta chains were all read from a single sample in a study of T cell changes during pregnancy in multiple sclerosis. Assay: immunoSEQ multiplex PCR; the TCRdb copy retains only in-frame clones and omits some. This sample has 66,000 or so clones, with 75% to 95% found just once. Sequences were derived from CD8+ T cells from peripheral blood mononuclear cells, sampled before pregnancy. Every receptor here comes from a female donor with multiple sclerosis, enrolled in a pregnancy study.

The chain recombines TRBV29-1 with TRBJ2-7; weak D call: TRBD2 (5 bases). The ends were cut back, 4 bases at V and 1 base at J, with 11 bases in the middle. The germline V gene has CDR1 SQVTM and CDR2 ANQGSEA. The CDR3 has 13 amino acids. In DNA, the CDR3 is TGCAGCGTTGGAATACTAGATTCCTACGAGCAGTACTTC. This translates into CSVGILDSYEQYF.

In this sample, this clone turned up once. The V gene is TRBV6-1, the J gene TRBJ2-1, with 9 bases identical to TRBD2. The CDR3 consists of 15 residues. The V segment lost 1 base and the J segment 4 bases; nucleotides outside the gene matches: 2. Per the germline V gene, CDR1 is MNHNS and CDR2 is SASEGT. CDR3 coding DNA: TGTGCCAGCAGTGAAGTAAGCGGGGGGTACAATGAGCAGTTCTTC. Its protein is CASSEVSGGYNEQFF.

The CDR3 DNA reads as TGTGCCAGCAGCTGGTCCGGCGGGGGAGAGGAGACCCAGTACTTC. Amino acid sequence: CASSWSGGGEETQYF. The chain combines TRBV7-2 with TRBJ2-5; 7 bases are a match to TRBD2. The V segment lost 4 bases and the J segment 5 bases; nucleotides outside the gene matches: 10. Germline loops: CDR1 SGHTA, CDR2 FQGNSA. The CDR3 is made up of 15 amino acids.

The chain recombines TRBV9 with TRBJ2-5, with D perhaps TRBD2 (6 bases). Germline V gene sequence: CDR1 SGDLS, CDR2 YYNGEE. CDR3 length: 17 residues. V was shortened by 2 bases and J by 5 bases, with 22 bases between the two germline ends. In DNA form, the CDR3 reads TGTGCCAGCAGCGTCAACCCGGGGGAAACAGTGCGGGAGACCCAGTACTTC. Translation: CASSVNPGETVRETQYF.

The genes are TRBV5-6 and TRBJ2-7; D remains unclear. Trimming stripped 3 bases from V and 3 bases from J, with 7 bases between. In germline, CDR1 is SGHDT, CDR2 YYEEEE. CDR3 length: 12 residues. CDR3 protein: CASSSRGYEQYF. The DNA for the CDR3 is TGTGCCAGCAGCTCGAGAGGCTACGAGCAGTACTTC. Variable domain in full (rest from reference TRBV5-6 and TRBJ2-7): DAGVTQSPTHLIKTRGQQVTLRCSPKSGHDTVSWYQQALGQGPQFIFQYYEEEERQRGNFPDRFSGHQFPNYSSELNVNALLLGDSALYLCASSSRGYEQYFGPGTRLTVT.

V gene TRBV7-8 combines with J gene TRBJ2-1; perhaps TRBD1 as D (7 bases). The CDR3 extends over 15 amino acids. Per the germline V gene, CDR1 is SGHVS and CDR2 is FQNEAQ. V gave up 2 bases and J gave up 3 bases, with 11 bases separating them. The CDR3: CASSLRQGGYNEQFF. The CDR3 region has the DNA TGTGCCAGCAGCTTACGCCAGGGGGGCTACAATGAGCAGTTCTTC.

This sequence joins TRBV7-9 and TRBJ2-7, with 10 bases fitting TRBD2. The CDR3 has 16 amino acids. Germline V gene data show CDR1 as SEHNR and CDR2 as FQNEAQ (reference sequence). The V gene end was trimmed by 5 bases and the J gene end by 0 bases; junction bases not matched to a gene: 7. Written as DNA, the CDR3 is TGTGCCAGCAGCCTCGCCGTAGCGGGGGGCTCCTACGAGCAGTACTTC. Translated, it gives CASSLAVAGGSYEQYF.

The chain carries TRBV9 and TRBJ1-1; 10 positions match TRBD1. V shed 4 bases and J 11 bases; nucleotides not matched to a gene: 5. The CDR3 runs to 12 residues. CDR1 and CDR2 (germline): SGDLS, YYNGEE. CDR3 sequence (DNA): TGTGCCAGCAGCTCGGGGACAGGGGACGCTTTCTTT. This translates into CASSSGTGDAFF.

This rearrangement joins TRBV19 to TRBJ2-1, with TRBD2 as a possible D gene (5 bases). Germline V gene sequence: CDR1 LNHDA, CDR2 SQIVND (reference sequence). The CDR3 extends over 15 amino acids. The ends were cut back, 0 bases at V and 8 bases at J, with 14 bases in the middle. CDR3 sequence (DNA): TGTGCCAGTAGTATAGAGGCACTAGTTAACGATGAGCAGTTCTTC. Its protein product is CASSIEALVNDEQFF. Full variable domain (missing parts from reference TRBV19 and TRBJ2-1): DGGITQSPKYLFRKEGQNVTLSCEQNLNHDAMYWYRQDPGQGLRLIYYSQIVNDFQKGDIAEGYSVSREKKESFPLTVTSAQKNPTAFYLCASSIEALVNDEQFFGPGTRLTVL.

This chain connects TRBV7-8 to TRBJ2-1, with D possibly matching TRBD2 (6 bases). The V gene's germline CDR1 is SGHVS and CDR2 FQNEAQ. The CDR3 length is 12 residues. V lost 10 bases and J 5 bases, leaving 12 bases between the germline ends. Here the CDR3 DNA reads TGTGCCACCTATTCGGGGGACAATGAGCAGTTCTTC. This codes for CATYSGDNEQFF. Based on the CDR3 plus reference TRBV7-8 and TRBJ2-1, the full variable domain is GAGVSQSPRYKVAKRGQDVALRCDPISGHVSLFWYQQALGQGPEFLTYFQNEAQLDKSGLPSDRFFAERPEGSVSTLKIQRTQQEDSAVYLCATYSGDNEQFFGPGTRLTVL.

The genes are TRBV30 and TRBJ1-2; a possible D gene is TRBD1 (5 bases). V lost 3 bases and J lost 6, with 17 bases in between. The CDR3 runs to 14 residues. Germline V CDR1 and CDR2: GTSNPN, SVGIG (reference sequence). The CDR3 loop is CAWRMGQGGDGYTF. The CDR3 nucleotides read TGTGCCTGGAGGATGGGGCAGGGAGGGGATGGCTACACCTTC.

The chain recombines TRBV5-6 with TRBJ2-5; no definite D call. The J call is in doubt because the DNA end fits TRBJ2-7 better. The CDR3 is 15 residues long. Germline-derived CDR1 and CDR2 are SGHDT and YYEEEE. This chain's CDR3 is CASSLDSSSSYEQYF. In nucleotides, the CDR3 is TGTGCCAGCAGCTTGGACAGTTCGAGCTCCTACGAGCAGTACTTC.

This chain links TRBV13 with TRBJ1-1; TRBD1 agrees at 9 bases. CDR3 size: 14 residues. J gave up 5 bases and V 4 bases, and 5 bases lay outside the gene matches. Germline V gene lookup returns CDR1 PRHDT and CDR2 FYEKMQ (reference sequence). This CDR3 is CASSSPTGGTEAFF. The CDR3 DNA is TGTGCCAGCAGCTCCCCGACAGGGGGAACTGAAGCTTTCTTT. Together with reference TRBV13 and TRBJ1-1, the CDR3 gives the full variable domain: AAGVIQSPRHLIKEKRETATLKCYPIPRHDTVYWYQQGPGQDPQFLISFYEKMQSDKGSIPDRFSAQQFSDYHSELNMSSLELGDSALYFCASSSPTGGTEAFFGQGTRLTVV.

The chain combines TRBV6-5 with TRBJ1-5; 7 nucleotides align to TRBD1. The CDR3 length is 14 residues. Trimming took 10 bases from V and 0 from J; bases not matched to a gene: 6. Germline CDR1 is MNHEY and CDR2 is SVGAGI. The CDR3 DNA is TGTGCCACCGCTACAGGGGATAGCAATCAGCCCCAGCATTTT. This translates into CATATGDSNQPQHF.

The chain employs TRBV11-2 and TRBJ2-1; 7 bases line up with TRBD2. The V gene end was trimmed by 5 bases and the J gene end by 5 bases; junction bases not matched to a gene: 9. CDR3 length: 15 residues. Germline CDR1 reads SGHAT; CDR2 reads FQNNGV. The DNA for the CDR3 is TGTGCCAGCAGCCCCAGGACGCGGGGGAACAATGAGCAGTTCTTC. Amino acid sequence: CASSPRTRGNNEQFF.

This CDR3 reads CASSPLGTSYTDTQYF. The CDR3 nucleotides are TGTGCCAGCTCACCCTTGGGGACTAGTTATACAGATACGCAGTATTTT. The chain uses TRBV18 and TRBJ2-3; 8 nucleotides align to TRBD2. The CDR3 spans 16 residues. The V gene's germline CDR1 is KGHSH and CDR2 LQKENI. V dropped 3 bases and J dropped 3; count of bases not matched to a gene: 8.

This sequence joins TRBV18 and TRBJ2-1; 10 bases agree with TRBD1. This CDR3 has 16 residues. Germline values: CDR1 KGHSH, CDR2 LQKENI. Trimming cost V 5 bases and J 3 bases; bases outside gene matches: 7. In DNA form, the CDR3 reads TGTGCCAGCTCAACGGGGACAGGGGAAAACTACAATGAGCAGTTCTTC. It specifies CASSTGTGENYNEQFF.

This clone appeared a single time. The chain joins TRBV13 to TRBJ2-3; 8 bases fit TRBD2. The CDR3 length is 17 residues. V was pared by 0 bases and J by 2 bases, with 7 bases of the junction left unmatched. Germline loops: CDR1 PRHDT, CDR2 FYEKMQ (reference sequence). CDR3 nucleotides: TGTGCCAGCAGCTTAGGCCGAGGTAGCGGGACCACAGATACGCAGTATTTT. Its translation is CASSLGRGSGTTDTQYF.

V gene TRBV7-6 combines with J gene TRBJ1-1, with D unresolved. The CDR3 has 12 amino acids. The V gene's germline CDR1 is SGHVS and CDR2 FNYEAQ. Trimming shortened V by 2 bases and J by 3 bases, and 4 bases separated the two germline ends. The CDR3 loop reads CASSLIDTEAFF. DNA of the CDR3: TGTGCCAGCAGCTTAATAGACACTGAAGCTTTCTTT.

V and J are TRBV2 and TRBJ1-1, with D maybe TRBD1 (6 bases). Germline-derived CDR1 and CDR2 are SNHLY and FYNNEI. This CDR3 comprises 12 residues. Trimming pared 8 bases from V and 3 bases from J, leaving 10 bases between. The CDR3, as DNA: TGTGCCAGCCTAGGGGGGGACACTGAAGCTTTCTTT. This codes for CASLGGDTEAFF.

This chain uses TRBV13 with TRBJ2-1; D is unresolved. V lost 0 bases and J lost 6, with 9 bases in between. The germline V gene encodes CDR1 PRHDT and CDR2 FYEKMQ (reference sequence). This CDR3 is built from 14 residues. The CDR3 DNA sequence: TGTGCCAGCAGCTTAGGGCCCAGCGCCAATGAGCAGTTCTTC. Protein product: CASSLGPSANEQFF.

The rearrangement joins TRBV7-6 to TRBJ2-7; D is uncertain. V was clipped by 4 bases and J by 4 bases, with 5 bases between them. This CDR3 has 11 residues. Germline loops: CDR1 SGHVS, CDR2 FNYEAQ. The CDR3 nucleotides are TGTGCCAGCAGCTCTATTTACGAGCAGTACTTC. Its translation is CASSSIYEQYF.

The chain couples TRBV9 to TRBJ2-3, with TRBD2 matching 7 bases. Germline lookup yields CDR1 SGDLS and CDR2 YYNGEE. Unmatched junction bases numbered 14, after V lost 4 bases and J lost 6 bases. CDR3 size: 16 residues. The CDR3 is CASSPPFAGAEDTQYF. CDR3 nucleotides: TGTGCCAGCAGCCCCCCTTTTGCGGGAGCCGAGGATACGCAGTATTTT.

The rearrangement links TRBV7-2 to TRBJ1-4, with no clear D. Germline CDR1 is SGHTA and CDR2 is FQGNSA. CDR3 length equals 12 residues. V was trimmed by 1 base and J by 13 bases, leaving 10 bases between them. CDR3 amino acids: CASSLETARLFF. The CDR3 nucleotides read TGTGCCAGCAGCTTAGAGACTGCTCGACTGTTTTTT.

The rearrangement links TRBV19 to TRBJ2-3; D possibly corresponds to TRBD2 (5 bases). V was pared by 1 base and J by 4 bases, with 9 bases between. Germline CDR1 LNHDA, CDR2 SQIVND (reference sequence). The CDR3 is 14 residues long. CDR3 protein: CASSIVLGPDTQYF. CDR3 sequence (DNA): TGTGCCAGTAGTATAGTACTAGGCCCAGATACGCAGTATTTT.

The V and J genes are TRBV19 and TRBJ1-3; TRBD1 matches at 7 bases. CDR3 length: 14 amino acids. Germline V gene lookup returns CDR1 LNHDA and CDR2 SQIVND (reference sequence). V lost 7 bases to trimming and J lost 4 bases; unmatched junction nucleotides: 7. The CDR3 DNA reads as TGTGCCAGTACTCCACGGGACAGCGGAAACACCATATATTTT. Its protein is CASTPRDSGNTIYF. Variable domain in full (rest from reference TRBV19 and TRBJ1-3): DGGITQSPKYLFRKEGQNVTLSCEQNLNHDAMYWYRQDPGQGLRLIYYSQIVNDFQKGDIAEGYSVSREKKESFPLTVTSAQKNPTAFYLCASTPRDSGNTIYFGEGSWLTVV.

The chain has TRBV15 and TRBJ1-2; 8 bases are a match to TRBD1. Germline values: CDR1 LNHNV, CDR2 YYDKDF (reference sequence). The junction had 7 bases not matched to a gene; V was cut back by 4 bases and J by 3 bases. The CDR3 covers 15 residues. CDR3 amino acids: CATSTRQGWDYGYTF. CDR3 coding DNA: TGTGCCACCAGCACCCGACAGGGGTGGGACTATGGCTACACCTTC.

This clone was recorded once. CDR3 sequence: CASREISGNTIYF. For the CDR3, the DNA is TGTGCCAGCAGGGAGATCTCTGGAAACACCATATATTTT. The V call is TRBV6-5, the J call TRBJ1-3; no reliable D call. The CDR3 totals 13 residues. Trimming shortened V by 6 bases and J by 0 bases, and 6 bases separated the two germline ends. CDR1 MNHEY and CDR2 SVGAGI come from the germline V gene.

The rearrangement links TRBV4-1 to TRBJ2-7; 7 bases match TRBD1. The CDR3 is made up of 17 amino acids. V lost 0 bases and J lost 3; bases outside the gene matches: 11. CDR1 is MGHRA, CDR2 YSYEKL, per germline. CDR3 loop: CASSQEERGLEGYEQYF. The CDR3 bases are TGCGCCAGCAGCCAAGAAGAGAGGGGGCTTGAAGGCTACGAGCAGTACTTC.

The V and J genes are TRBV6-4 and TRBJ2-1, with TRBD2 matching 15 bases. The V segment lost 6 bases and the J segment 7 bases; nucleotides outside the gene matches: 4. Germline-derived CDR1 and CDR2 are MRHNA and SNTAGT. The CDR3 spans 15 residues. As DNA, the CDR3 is TGTGCCAGCAGCGACGGACTAGCGGGGGGGAATGAGCAGTTCTTC. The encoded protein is CASSDGLAGGNEQFF.